These 14 T cell receptor beta chains were all obtained from the same sample, sequenced in a study of blood T cell repertoires in COVID-19. TCRdb's table, derived via immunoSEQ multiplex PCR, lists solely in-frame clones and lacks some. This sample yields about 70,000 clones, of which roughly 86% are seen a single time; around 0.83% belongs to the top ten. The sample consisted of peripheral blood. The source is a woman in her 70s with acute or convalescent COVID-19.

The V gene is TRBV15, the J gene TRBJ2-5; D is unclear. Germline V gives CDR1 LNHNV, CDR2 YYDKDF (reference sequence). V lost 4 bases and J lost 4, with 13 bases in between. The CDR3 consists of 14 residues. CDR3 protein: CATSTYAVRETQYF. The CDR3 DNA sequence: TGTGCCACCAGCACCTATGCCGTTAGAGAGACCCAGTACTTC.

The chain links TRBV11-2 to TRBJ1-1; 12 bases line up with TRBD1. V lost 1 base, J lost 0 bases, and 9 bases stayed unmatched. CDR3 length: 19 residues. Germline CDR1 is SGHAT and CDR2 is FQNNGV. CDR3 DNA sequence: TGTGCCAGCAGCTTAGCCCCGGGACAGGGGGCTTATATGAACACTGAAGCTTTCTTT. The encoded protein is CASSLAPGQGAYMNTEAFF.

The rearrangement joins TRBV19 to TRBJ1-2; 8 bases map to TRBD1. V dropped 10 bases and J dropped 4; count of bases not matched to a gene: 11. The CDR3 has 14 residues. The V gene's germline CDR1 is LNHDA and CDR2 SQIVND (reference sequence). The CDR3 bases are TGTGCCACCATAGACAGGACAGGGACCTATGGCTACACCTTC. It is translated as CATIDRTGTYGYTF.

The genes are TRBV7-2 and TRBJ2-1; TRBD2 aligns across 14 bases. The length of the CDR3 is 19 residues. V dropped 8 bases and J dropped 3; count of bases not matched to a gene: 15. CDR1 and CDR2 from the germline V gene are SGHTA and FQGNSA. The CDR3 bases are TGTGCCAGCGCTAATGGGGGGACTAGCGGGAGCGGGATCTACAATGAGCAGTTCTTC. Translated, it gives CASANGGTSGSGIYNEQFF.

In this sample, this clone is medium-sized. The chain recombines TRBV5-1 with TRBJ1-3, with 7 bases fitting TRBD1. V trimming: 3 bases; J trimming: 0 bases; junction bases outside the gene matches: 9. The germline CDR1 and CDR2 sequences are SGHRS and YFSETQ. This CDR3 has 17 amino acids. As DNA, the CDR3 is TGCGCCAGCAGCTCACAGCAAGGGGGCGCCTCTGGAAACACCATATATTTT. Its protein is CASSSQQGGASGNTIYF. The full variable domain, completed using reference TRBV5-1 and TRBJ1-3, is KAGVTQTPRYLIKTRGQQVTLSCSPISGHRSVSWYQQTPGQGLQFLFEYFSETQRNKGNFPGRFSGRQFSNSRSEMNVSTLELGDSALYLCASSSQQGGASGNTIYFGEGSWLTVV.

V gene TRBV11-3 combines with J gene TRBJ2-1, with 14 nucleotides matching TRBD2. Germline lookup yields CDR1 SGHNT and CDR2 YENEEA. The CDR3 is made up of 17 amino acids. V shed 5 bases and J 8 bases; nucleotides not matched to a gene: 11. The DNA for the CDR3 is TGTGCCAGCAGCCAAAGGACTAGCGGGGGGATTGAGGATGAGCAGTTCTTC. Encoded protein: CASSQRTSGGIEDEQFF. Full variable domain (outside the CDR3, taken from reference TRBV11-3 and TRBJ2-1): EAGVVQSPRYKIIEKKQPVAFWCNPISGHNTLYWYLQNLGQGPELLIRYENEEAVDDSQLPKDRFSAERLKGVDSTLKIQPAELGDSAVYLCASSQRTSGGIEDEQFFGPGTRLTVL.

The rearrangement links TRBV9 to TRBJ2-2; 9 positions match TRBD1. The CDR3 is 16 amino acids. Germline CDR1 reads SGDLS; CDR2 reads YYNGEE. V was pared by 4 bases and J by 6 bases, with 10 bases of the junction left unmatched. This CDR3 reads CASSQGPGQGSGELFF. In DNA, the CDR3 is TGTGCCAGCAGCCAGGGGCCGGGACAGGGATCCGGGGAGCTGTTTTTT.

This clone was recorded a few times. The gene calls are TRBV5-1 and TRBJ1-3; 10 positions match TRBD1. This CDR3 has 19 residues. The V segment lost 3 bases and the J segment 1 base; nucleotides outside the gene matches: 13. The germline V gene has CDR1 SGHRS and CDR2 YFSETQ. The CDR3 nucleotides are TGCGCCAGCAGCTGGGACCCGGGACAGGGGAGCTCTTCTGGAAACACCATATATTTT. Its translation: CASSWDPGQGSSSGNTIYF.

Regarding this clone: At one end the junction does not follow the germline gene, possibly because of a read error. V and J are TRBV14 and TRBJ2-7, with D hard to call. Germline lookup yields CDR1 SGHDN and CDR2 FVKESK. The CDR3 contains 12 residues. DNA for the CDR3: TGTGCCAGCAGCCAAGGCTCCTACGAACAGTACTTC. It encodes CASSQGSYEQYF.

The V call is TRBV6-6, the J call TRBJ1-3; D ambiguous. Trimming shortened V by 7 bases and J by 0 bases, and 10 bases separated the two germline ends. The CDR3 has 14 amino acids. The germline gives CDR1 MNHNY, CDR2 SVGAGI (reference sequence). In DNA, the CDR3 is TGTGCCAGCAAGGAGGGCTTCTCTGGAAACACCATATATTTT. This gives the protein CASKEGFSGNTIYF.

The chain joins TRBV30 to TRBJ1-5, with a weak D call TRBD1 (6 bases). This CDR3 spans 13 amino acids. V lost 1 base and J 6 bases, leaving 10 bases between the germline ends. Germline CDR1 reads GTSNPN; CDR2 reads SVGIG (reference sequence). The CDR3 DNA sequence: TGTGCCTGGAGTGAGGGGGACGGTCAGCCCCAGCATTTT. Translation: CAWSEGDGQPQHF.

As for this clone: A read error may produce the germline difference seen at one junction end. The gene calls are TRBV3-1 (or the pseudogene TRBV3-2) and TRBJ2-1; 8 nucleotides line up with TRBD2. This CDR3 is 17 amino acids long. Germline V gives CDR1 LGHDT, CDR2 YNNKEL (reference sequence). DNA of the CDR3: TGTGCCAGCACCCAAGGACTACTAGCGGCCTCCTACAATGAGCAGTTCTTC. Translated: CASTQGLLAASYNEQFF.

CDR3: CASSLLSSGGTDTQYF. DNA for the CDR3: TGTGCCAGCAGCTTGTTGAGTAGCGGGGGCACAGATACGCAGTATTTT. The chain uses TRBV5-5 and TRBJ2-3, with 8 bases identical to TRBD2. Germline assignment: CDR1 SGHKS and CDR2 YYEKEE (reference sequence). The CDR3 spans 16 residues. Losses at the gene ends were 1 base for V and 1 base for J; bases not matched to a gene: 5.

In this sample, this clone turned up a few times. J is TRBJ2-7 and V is TRBV21-1; the table's D call of TRBD2 was not tested on the DNA. TRBV21-1 is a documented pseudogene. This CDR3 is 14 amino acids long. The CDR3 sequence is CASSKPRGSYEQYF. For the CDR3, the DNA is TGTGCCAGCAGCAAACCCCGAGGCAGCTACGAGCAGTACTTC.